This T cell receptor beta chain is from a study of T cells after yellow fever vaccination. Study background: Fractions containing few cells were prepared with SMART-Seq v4 Ultra Low Input.

Germline V gene lookup returns CDR1 LNHNV and CDR2 YYDKDF (reference sequence). The CDR3 consists of 13 residues. Trimming shortened V by 0 bases and J by 4 bases, and 5 bases separated the two germline ends. On this clonotype itself: The antigen remains unidentified.

5'RACE template switching produced TCR cDNA carrying a universal primer site and UMIs. TCRdb passed the 5' RACE reads through MiXCR, listing each CDR3 protein once. Found here are a few hundred thousand distinct CDR3 sequences, about an eighth of them singletons; the top ten hold 0.4% to 0.55%. Study observations and caveats: Most clones from primary vaccination were detected again post-booster (about 95% CD4, roughly 90% CD8). The bulk population could contribute abundant contaminating clonotypes to FACS-sorted repertoires.

This clonotype originated in a man aged 25-45 years who received the YFV17D yellow fever vaccine. This material consisted of CD4+ T cells sorted from PBMCs, taken 45 days after the yellow fever booster vaccination. J is TRBJ2-3 and V is TRBV15; D not resolved. CDR3 in amino acids: CATSRDPSDTQYF. The CDR3 DNA reads as TGTGCCACCAGCAGAGATCCTTCAGATACGCAGTATTTT.